The entry below gives a single T cell receptor (beta chain) sequence along with its context. Its antigen is undetermined. This sample was included in a study of vaccination effects on CD4 cells after COVID-19. Some clones are missing from TCRdb's copy, which holds only in-frame ones; the method was immunoSEQ multiplex PCR. The sample consists of tens of thousands of clones, about 78% of them appearing once. CDR3 length: 14 amino acids. Deletions cut 3 bases from V and 2 bases from J, with 9 bases between. CDR1 and CDR2 from the germline V gene are LNHDA and SQIVND (reference sequence). The ViraFEST assay expanded antigen-specific CD4+ T cells with viral peptide pools before sequencing. Upon completion of under eleven days in culture, CD4+ T cells were isolated. Two-dose vaccination with either BNT162b2 or mRNA-1273 was given to the participants. Nucleocapsid antibodies were negative in the vaccine recipients, who had never had SARS-CoV-2 infection.

The receptor's source is a human donor who received a COVID-19 vaccine. Specimen: CD4+ T cells from PBMCs cultured with HCoV-OC43 spike peptides, collected after COVID-19 vaccination. The subset: HCoV-OC43 spike overlapping peptide pool stimulation. The genes are TRBV19 and TRBJ2-3; D call uncertain. CDR3 coding DNA: TGTGCCAGTAGTATTAGTGGGTACACAGATACGCAGTATTTT. Translating gives CASSISGYTDTQYF.